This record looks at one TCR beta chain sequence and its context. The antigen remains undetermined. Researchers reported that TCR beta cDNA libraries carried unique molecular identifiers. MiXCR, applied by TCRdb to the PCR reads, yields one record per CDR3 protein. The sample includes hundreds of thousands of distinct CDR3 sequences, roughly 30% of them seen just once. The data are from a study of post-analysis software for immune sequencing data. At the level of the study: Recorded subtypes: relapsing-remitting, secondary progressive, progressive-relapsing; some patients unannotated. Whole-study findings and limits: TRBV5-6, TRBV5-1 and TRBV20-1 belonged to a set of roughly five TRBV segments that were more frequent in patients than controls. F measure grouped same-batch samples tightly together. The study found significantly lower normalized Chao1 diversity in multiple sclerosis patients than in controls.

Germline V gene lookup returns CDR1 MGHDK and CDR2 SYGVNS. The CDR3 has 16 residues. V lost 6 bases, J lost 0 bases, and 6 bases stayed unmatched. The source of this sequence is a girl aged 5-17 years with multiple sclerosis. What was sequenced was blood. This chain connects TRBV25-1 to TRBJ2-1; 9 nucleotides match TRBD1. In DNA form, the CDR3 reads TGTGCCAGCAGCCCTACAGGGGGCGTCTCCTACAATGAGCAGTTCTTC. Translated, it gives CASSPTGGVSYNEQFF.